This is a list of T cell receptor beta chains from one sample in a study of T-cell memory formation after mild COVID-19. TCRdb itself ran the 5' RACE reads through MiXCR, one entry per CDR3 protein. This sample yields 350,000 or so distinct CDR3 sequences, of which 20% to 25% are seen a single time; 21% belongs to the top ten. The specimen was PBMCs or a T cell subset sorted from them (not recorded which). The source is a man younger than 30 who had mild COVID-19 (a few samples of this study predate the infection). Cell type and time point are not known. Each CDR3 is given with its conserved first and last residue. The order of the fields is V gene, J gene, D gene, clone size, CDR3 protein, CDR3 DNA. The D gene is left open where the match is weak. Clone size is given for some rows only: seen once, a few or many times, or a class if the clone is expanded.

v_call: TRBV28
j_call: TRBJ1-1
d_call: -
clone_size: few
cdr3_aa: CASSLWGMGAEAFF
cdr3_nt: TGTGCCAGCAGTTTATGGGGTATGGGCGCTGAAGCTTTCTTT

v_call: TRBV20-1
j_call: TRBJ1-1
d_call: -
clone_size: few
cdr3_aa: CSAPGPAEAFF
cdr3_nt: TGCAGTGCCCCGGGCCCGGCTGAAGCTTTCTTT

v_call: TRBV7-6
j_call: TRBJ2-2
d_call: -
clone_size: -
cdr3_aa: CASSSPPFGELFF
cdr3_nt: TGTGCCAGCAGCTCCCCCCCTTTCGGGGAGCTGTTTTTT

v_call: TRBV9
j_call: TRBJ2-2
d_call: -
clone_size: few
cdr3_aa: CASSVGGATTGELFF
cdr3_nt: TGTGCCAGCAGCGTAGGGGGGGCAACCACCGGGGAGCTGTTTTTT

v_call: TRBV11-2
j_call: TRBJ2-1
d_call: TRBD1
clone_size: -
cdr3_aa: CASSGDWGQGYNEQFF
cdr3_nt: TGTGCCAGCAGCGGGGACTGGGGACAGGGCTACAATGAGCAGTTCTTC

v_call: TRBV5-1
j_call: TRBJ2-1
d_call: TRBD2
clone_size: -
cdr3_aa: CASTERGGYNEQFF
cdr3_nt: TGCGCCAGCACCGAGCGGGGGGGCTACAATGAGCAGTTCTTC

v_call: TRBV6-2/TRBV6-3
j_call: TRBJ1-1
d_call: TRBD1
clone_size: few
cdr3_aa: CASSLDRWAFF
cdr3_nt: TGTGCCAGCAGTTTGGACAGGTGGGCTTTCTTT

v_call: TRBV14
j_call: TRBJ2-7
d_call: -
clone_size: few
cdr3_aa: CASMGDNSYEQYF
cdr3_nt: TGTGCCAGCATGGGGGACAACTCCTACGAGCAGTACTTC

v_call: TRBV6-2/TRBV6-3
j_call: TRBJ2-1
d_call: -
clone_size: few
cdr3_aa: CASRRGAGVYNEQFF
cdr3_nt: TGTGCCAGCAGAAGGGGGGCAGGGGTGTACAATGAGCAGTTCTTC

v_call: TRBV18
j_call: TRBJ2-7
d_call: -
clone_size: -
cdr3_aa: CASSPRGALGRGEQYF
cdr3_nt: TGTGCCAGCTCACCACGGGGCGCCCTCGGAAGGGGCGAGCAGTACTTC

v_call: TRBV29-1
j_call: TRBJ1-1
d_call: -
clone_size: few
cdr3_aa: CSVEKVTNTEAFF
cdr3_nt: TGCAGCGTTGAAAAGGTCACGAACACTGAAGCTTTCTTT

v_call: TRBV10-3
j_call: TRBJ1-1
d_call: -
clone_size: -
cdr3_aa: CAIREGLQNTEAFF
cdr3_nt: TGTGCCATCAGGGAGGGGCTGCAGAACACTGAAGCTTTCTTT

v_call: TRBV5-6
j_call: TRBJ2-2
d_call: TRBD1
clone_size: -
cdr3_aa: CASSISGTGPTGELFF
cdr3_nt: TGTGCCAGCAGCATCTCCGGGACAGGGCCTACCGGGGAGCTGTTTTTT

v_call: TRBV3-1
j_call: TRBJ2-3
d_call: -
clone_size: many
cdr3_aa: CASRAGGDTQYF
cdr3_nt: TGTGCCAGCAGGGCCGGGGGAGATACGCAGTATTTT

v_call: TRBV4-3
j_call: TRBJ1-6
d_call: TRBD1
clone_size: -
cdr3_aa: CASSQARDSNSPLHF
cdr3_nt: TGCGCCAGCAGCCAAGCCCGGGACAGTAATTCACCCCTCCACTTT

v_call: TRBV29-1
j_call: TRBJ2-6
d_call: -
clone_size: few
cdr3_aa: CSATVPRGANVLTF
cdr3_nt: TGCAGCGCCACGGTCCCCCGCGGGGCCAACGTCCTGACTTTC

v_call: TRBV5-6
j_call: TRBJ2-4
d_call: -
clone_size: few
cdr3_aa: CASSTTGWGNIQYF
cdr3_nt: TGTGCCAGCAGCACCACGGGTTGGGGAAACATTCAGTACTTC

v_call: TRBV7-9
j_call: TRBJ1-6
d_call: TRBD1
clone_size: -
cdr3_aa: CAGKQGSANSPLHF
cdr3_nt: TGTGCCGGCAAACAGGGGTCGGCTAATTCACCCCTCCACTTT

v_call: TRBV7-7
j_call: TRBJ2-5
d_call: TRBD2
clone_size: -
cdr3_aa: CASSLNIRLAGGEETQYF
cdr3_nt: TGTGCCAGCAGCCTGAATATCAGACTAGCGGGGGGGGAAGAGACCCAGTACTTC

v_call: TRBV20-1
j_call: TRBJ1-2
d_call: -
clone_size: -
cdr3_aa: CSARDRKRDYGYTF
cdr3_nt: TGCAGTGCTAGAGATCGTAAACGCGACTATGGCTACACCTTC

v_call: TRBV5-1
j_call: TRBJ2-4
d_call: -
clone_size: -
cdr3_aa: CASSLGPGESAKNIQYF
cdr3_nt: TGCGCCAGCAGCTTGGGGCCAGGGGAGTCAGCCAAAAACATTCAGTACTTC

v_call: TRBV7-9
j_call: TRBJ2-7
d_call: -
clone_size: few
cdr3_aa: CASSFPGSYEQYF
cdr3_nt: TGTGCCAGCAGCTTCCCGGGGTCCTACGAGCAGTACTTC

v_call: TRBV5-1
j_call: TRBJ2-3
d_call: TRBD1
clone_size: -
cdr3_aa: CASGTGGRTDTQYF
cdr3_nt: TGCGCCAGCGGGACAGGGGGTCGCACAGATACGCAGTATTTT

v_call: TRBV5-1
j_call: TRBJ2-7
d_call: -
clone_size: few
cdr3_aa: CASSSQGSQGEQYF
cdr3_nt: TGCGCCAGCAGCTCACAGGGATCTCAAGGCGAGCAGTACTTC

v_call: TRBV29-1
j_call: TRBJ2-3
d_call: -
clone_size: few
cdr3_aa: CSVVKAGTDTQYF
cdr3_nt: TGCAGCGTTGTAAAGGCCGGCACAGATACGCAGTATTTT

v_call: TRBV5-6
j_call: TRBJ2-1
d_call: TRBD2
clone_size: -
cdr3_aa: CASSPGLAGGDEQFF
cdr3_nt: TGTGCCAGCAGCCCCGGACTAGCGGGGGGAGATGAGCAGTTCTTC

v_call: TRBV5-4
j_call: TRBJ1-6
d_call: TRBD1
clone_size: few
cdr3_aa: CASSLGGTGYNSPLHF
cdr3_nt: TGTGCCAGCAGCTTGGGGGGGACAGGTTATAATTCACCCCTCCACTTT

v_call: TRBV7-9
j_call: TRBJ1-4
d_call: TRBD1
clone_size: -
cdr3_aa: CASSGPGQGFEKLFF
cdr3_nt: TGTGCCAGCAGCGGACCCGGACAGGGGTTTGAAAAACTGTTTTTT

v_call: TRBV7-3
j_call: TRBJ2-5
d_call: -
clone_size: few
cdr3_aa: CASSSAGIETQYF
cdr3_nt: TGTGCCAGCAGCTCCGCGGGCATAGAGACCCAGTACTTC

v_call: TRBV10-2
j_call: TRBJ1-6
d_call: TRBD1
clone_size: -
cdr3_aa: CAATGTDQYSPLHF
cdr3_nt: TGCGCCGCCACCGGGACAGATCAGTATTCACCCCTCCACTTT

v_call: TRBV7-8
j_call: TRBJ1-5
d_call: -
clone_size: -
cdr3_aa: CASSLAVNSNQPQHF
cdr3_nt: TGTGCCAGCAGCTTAGCGGTTAATAGCAATCAGCCCCAGCATTTT

v_call: TRBV7-2
j_call: TRBJ2-2
d_call: -
clone_size: -
cdr3_aa: CASSLSAFSGELFF
cdr3_nt: TGTGCCAGCAGCTTATCGGCCTTTTCCGGGGAGCTGTTTTTT

v_call: TRBV4-1
j_call: TRBJ2-7
d_call: -
clone_size: few
cdr3_aa: CASSPGKGPYEQYF
cdr3_nt: TGCGCCAGCAGCCCGGGGAAGGGCCCCTACGAGCAGTACTTC

v_call: TRBV5-1
j_call: TRBJ1-2
d_call: TRBD1
clone_size: few
cdr3_aa: CASSPNRGYVSDGYTF
cdr3_nt: TGCGCCAGCAGCCCGAACAGGGGATACGTGTCGGATGGCTACACCTTC

v_call: TRBV7-6
j_call: TRBJ2-2
d_call: -
clone_size: many
cdr3_aa: CASSLVGETGELFF
cdr3_nt: TGTGCCAGCAGCTTAGTCGGGGAAACCGGGGAGCTGTTTTTT

v_call: TRBV28
j_call: TRBJ1-5
d_call: -
clone_size: few
cdr3_aa: CASSLVASLSNQPQHF
cdr3_nt: TGTGCCAGCAGTTTAGTGGCCAGTCTTAGCAATCAGCCCCAGCATTTT

v_call: TRBV7-9
j_call: TRBJ1-6
d_call: -
clone_size: many
cdr3_aa: CASSLDADSPLHF
cdr3_nt: TGTGCCAGCAGCTTAGATGCGGATTCACCCCTCCACTTT

v_call: TRBV6-2/TRBV6-3
j_call: TRBJ2-1
d_call: -
clone_size: few
cdr3_aa: CASSSNRVSYNEQFF
cdr3_nt: TGTGCCAGCAGTTCCAACAGGGTGTCGTACAATGAGCAGTTCTTC

v_call: TRBV5-1
j_call: TRBJ1-1
d_call: -
clone_size: -
cdr3_aa: CASSLQTLNTEAFF
cdr3_nt: TGCGCCAGCAGTTTACAAACCCTGAACACTGAAGCTTTCTTT

v_call: TRBV6-2/TRBV6-3
j_call: TRBJ2-1
d_call: -
clone_size: -
cdr3_aa: CASSLWGGLNEQFF
cdr3_nt: TGTGCCAGCAGTTTGTGGGGGGGCCTTAATGAGCAGTTCTTC

v_call: TRBV2
j_call: TRBJ1-4
d_call: -
clone_size: -
cdr3_aa: CASSDPATNEKLFF
cdr3_nt: TGTGCCAGCAGTGACCCAGCAACTAATGAAAAACTGTTTTTT

v_call: TRBV5-1
j_call: TRBJ2-6
d_call: -
clone_size: -
cdr3_aa: CASRDSFLHGANVLTF
cdr3_nt: TGCGCCAGCAGAGACAGTTTTTTACATGGGGCCAACGTCCTGACTTTC

v_call: TRBV5-1
j_call: TRBJ1-2
d_call: TRBD1
clone_size: few
cdr3_aa: CASNFQGADGYTF
cdr3_nt: TGCGCCAGCAACTTCCAGGGGGCGGACGGCTACACCTTC

v_call: TRBV6-1
j_call: TRBJ2-7
d_call: TRBD1
clone_size: few
cdr3_aa: CASRGPTGNAYEQYF
cdr3_nt: TGTGCCAGCAGGGGACCGACAGGGAACGCCTACGAGCAGTACTTC

v_call: TRBV7-8
j_call: TRBJ2-1
d_call: -
clone_size: few
cdr3_aa: CASSFQRVGQREQFF
cdr3_nt: TGTGCCAGCAGCTTCCAGCGGGTGGGCCAGCGGGAGCAGTTCTTC